Listed here is a single T cell receptor beta chain. Its matching antigen is unknown. The PCR employed 60 Vbeta primers together with 13 Jbeta primers. Libraries were prepared by immunoSEQ multiplex PCR; TCRdb keeps only in-frame clonotypes and omits some of them. The sample shows 40,000 or so clones, 60% to 75% of them seen only once. Nominally healthy donors were sampled, though unrecorded immune exposures were likely. The data are from a study of cytomegalovirus exposure and HLA in healthy donors. Study observations and caveats: Owing to their indistinguishability, certain V segments, notably TRBV6-2 and TRBV6-3, were excluded. What a later analysis reportedly showed was that an Asian-associated ancestry cluster had fewer N-insertions than the approximately 670-donor mean.

CDR1 SGHVS and CDR2 FNYEAQ come from the germline V gene. V shed 6 bases, J shed 6 bases, and the junction held 10 bases outside the gene matches. This CDR3 spans 15 amino acids. J is TRBJ2-2 and V is TRBV7-6; 7 nucleotides agree with TRBD1. The sequencing input was PBMCs. The receptor's source is a man aged 40-50 years in good health and CMV-seronegative. The CDR3 nucleotides are TGTGCCAGCAGGGGTGAGGGGGCCGGTTCCGGGGAGCTGTTTTTT. Translating it yields CASRGEGAGSGELFF. Full variable domain (rest looked up from reference TRBV7-6 and TRBJ2-2): GAGVSQSPRYKVTKRGQDVALRCDPISGHVSLYWYRQALGQGPEFLTYFNYEAQQDKSGLPNDRFSAERPEGSISTLTIQRTEQRDSAMYRCASRGEGAGSGELFFGEGSRLTVL.